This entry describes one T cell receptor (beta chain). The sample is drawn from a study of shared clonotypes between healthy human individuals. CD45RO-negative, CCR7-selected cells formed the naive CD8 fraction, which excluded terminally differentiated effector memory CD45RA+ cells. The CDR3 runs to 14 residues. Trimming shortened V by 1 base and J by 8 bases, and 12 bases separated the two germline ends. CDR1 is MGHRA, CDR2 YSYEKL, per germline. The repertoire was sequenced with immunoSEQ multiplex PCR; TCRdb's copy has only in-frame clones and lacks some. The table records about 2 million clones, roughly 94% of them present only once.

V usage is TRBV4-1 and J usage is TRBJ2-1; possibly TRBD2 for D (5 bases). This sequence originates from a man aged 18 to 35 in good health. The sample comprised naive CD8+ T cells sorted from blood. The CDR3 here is CASSQVGVFDEQFF. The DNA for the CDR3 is TGCGCCAGCAGCCAAGTCGGGGTCTTCGATGAGCAGTTCTTC.